The T cell receptor (beta chain) under discussion was sequenced for a study of a mutant IDH1 vaccine in newly diagnosed glioma. On the study more broadly: Once 4-6 weeks had passed after radiotherapy alone, vaccination started, or it started with temozolomide cycles. Patients' prior therapy spanned radiotherapy, temozolomide, or both; most underwent both.

V shed 1 base and J shed 0 bases, with 9 bases lying between them. The CDR3 is 15 residues long. Germline CDR1 is ENHRY and CDR2 is SYGVKD. Method: immunoSEQ multiplex PCR; TCRdb's copy keeps in-frame clones and lacks some. This sample yields some 22,000 clones, of which about 80% are seen a single time; around 8% belongs to the top ten. A note on this clone: Antigen unknown.

Sample time point: week 11, during vaccination. The vaccine gave 300 ug of a 20-mer mutant IDH1 peptide subcutaneously per dose. Astrocytomas found in donors were new, WHO grade 3 or 4, IDH1-mutant and ATRX-lost. The source is a man aged 35 to 55 with glioma. Here the sequenced sample was PBMCs, taken from a glioma patient whose treatment included an IDH1 peptide vaccine. The chain joins TRBV10-3 to TRBJ1-2, with a tentative D call TRBD1 (6 bases). The CDR3 sequence is CAISELDRSNYGYTF. CDR3 bases: TGTGCCATCAGTGAGTTGGACAGATCTAACTATGGCTACACCTTC.